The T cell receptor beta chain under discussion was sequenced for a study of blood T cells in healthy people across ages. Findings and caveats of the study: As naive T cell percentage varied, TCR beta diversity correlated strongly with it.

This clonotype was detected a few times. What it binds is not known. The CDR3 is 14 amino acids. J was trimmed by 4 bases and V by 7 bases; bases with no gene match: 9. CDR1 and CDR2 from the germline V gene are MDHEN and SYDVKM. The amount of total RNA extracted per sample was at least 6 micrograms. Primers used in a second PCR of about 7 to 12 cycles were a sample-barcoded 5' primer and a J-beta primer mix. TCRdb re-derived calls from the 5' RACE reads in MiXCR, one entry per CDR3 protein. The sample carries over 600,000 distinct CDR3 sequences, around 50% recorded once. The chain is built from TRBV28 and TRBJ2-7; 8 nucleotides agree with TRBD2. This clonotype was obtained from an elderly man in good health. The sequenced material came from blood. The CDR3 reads CASTLIPGGYEQYF. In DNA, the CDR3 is TGTGCCAGCACCCTAATTCCGGGAGGGTACGAGCAGTACTTC. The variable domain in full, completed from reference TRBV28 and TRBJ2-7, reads DVKVTQSSRYLVKRTGEKVFLECVQDMDHENMFWYRQDPGLGLRLIYFSYDVKMKEKGDIPEGYSVSREKKERFSLILESASTNQTSMYLCASTLIPGGYEQYFGPGTRLTVT.